This T cell receptor beta chain was captured by sequencing in a study of blood T cell repertoires in COVID-19. About the research overall: Researchers got acute and convalescent COVID-19 samples from the United States, Italy and Spain.

The CDR3 loop spans 14 amino acids. V lost 3 bases and J 4 bases, leaving 12 bases between the germline ends. Germline CDR1 SNHLY, CDR2 FYNNEI. Cohort assignment relied on participant-reported clinical history. Authors' analysis steps: Estimation of nucleated cell counts relied on the amplification of reference gene primers. Sequencing used immunoSEQ multiplex PCR; TCRdb keeps in-frame clones, though not all of them. The V and J calls and clone size come from that table; D and trimming were worked out from the DNA. Of some 250,000 clones in the sample, around 90% were seen once. The gene calls are TRBV2 and TRBJ1-1; TRBD1 is a possible D gene (6 bases). This receptor was identified in a human donor in a cohort exposed to, infected with or recovered from COVID-19 (not recorded which). The donor label of this sample is uncertain. Sequencing was done on a sample of PBMCs or T cells enriched from blood (not recorded which). CDR3 bases: TGTGCCAGCAGTGAGGGGGGGCGCATCACTGAAGCTTTCTTT. Translated, it gives CASSEGGRITEAFF.